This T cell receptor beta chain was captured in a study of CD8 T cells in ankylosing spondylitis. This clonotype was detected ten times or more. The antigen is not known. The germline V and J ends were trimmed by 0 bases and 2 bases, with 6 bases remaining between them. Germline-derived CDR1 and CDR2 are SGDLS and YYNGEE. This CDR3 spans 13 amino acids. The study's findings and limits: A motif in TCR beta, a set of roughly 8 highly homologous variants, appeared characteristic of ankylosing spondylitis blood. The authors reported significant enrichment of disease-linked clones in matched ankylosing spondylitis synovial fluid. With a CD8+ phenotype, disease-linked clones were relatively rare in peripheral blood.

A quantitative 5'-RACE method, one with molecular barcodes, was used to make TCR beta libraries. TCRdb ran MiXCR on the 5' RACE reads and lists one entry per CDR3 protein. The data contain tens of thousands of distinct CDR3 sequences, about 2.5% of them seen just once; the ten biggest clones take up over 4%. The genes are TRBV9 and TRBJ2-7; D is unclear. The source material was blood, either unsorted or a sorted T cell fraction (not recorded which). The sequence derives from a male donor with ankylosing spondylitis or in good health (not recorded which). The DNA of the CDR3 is TGTGCCAGCAGCGTAGCTGGGGCCTACGAGCAGTACTTC. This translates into CASSVAGAYEQYF.